This T cell receptor beta chain was captured in a study of CD8 T cells in Susac syndrome. TCR beta sequences were obtained from blood CD8+ and CD4+ T cells. Random hexamers were used to reverse transcribe an amount of roughly 0.5 to 1 ug RNA. TCR beta CDR3 was amplified by immunoSEQ multiplex PCR. This amplification extended across 54 Vbeta and 13 Jbeta segments. TCRdb analysed the immunoSEQ multiplex PCR reads with MiXCR anew, one entry per CDR3 protein. The sample includes 200,000 to 250,000 distinct CDR3 sequences, 90% to 95% seen only once; the top ten take roughly 0.07%. Sequencing input: CD4+ T cells from PBMCs. The source of this sequence is a human donor with multiple sclerosis.

As DNA, the CDR3 is TGTGCCAGCAGCTTGAGGTGGGGAGCACAGTACTTC. It is translated as CASSLRWGAQYF. The chain employs TRBV5-6 and TRBJ2-5, with TRBD2 as a possible D gene (5 bases). The CDR3 extends over 12 amino acids. The V gene's germline CDR1 is SGHDT and CDR2 YYEEEE. Trimming left V 1 base short and J 11 bases short, with 12 bases between.